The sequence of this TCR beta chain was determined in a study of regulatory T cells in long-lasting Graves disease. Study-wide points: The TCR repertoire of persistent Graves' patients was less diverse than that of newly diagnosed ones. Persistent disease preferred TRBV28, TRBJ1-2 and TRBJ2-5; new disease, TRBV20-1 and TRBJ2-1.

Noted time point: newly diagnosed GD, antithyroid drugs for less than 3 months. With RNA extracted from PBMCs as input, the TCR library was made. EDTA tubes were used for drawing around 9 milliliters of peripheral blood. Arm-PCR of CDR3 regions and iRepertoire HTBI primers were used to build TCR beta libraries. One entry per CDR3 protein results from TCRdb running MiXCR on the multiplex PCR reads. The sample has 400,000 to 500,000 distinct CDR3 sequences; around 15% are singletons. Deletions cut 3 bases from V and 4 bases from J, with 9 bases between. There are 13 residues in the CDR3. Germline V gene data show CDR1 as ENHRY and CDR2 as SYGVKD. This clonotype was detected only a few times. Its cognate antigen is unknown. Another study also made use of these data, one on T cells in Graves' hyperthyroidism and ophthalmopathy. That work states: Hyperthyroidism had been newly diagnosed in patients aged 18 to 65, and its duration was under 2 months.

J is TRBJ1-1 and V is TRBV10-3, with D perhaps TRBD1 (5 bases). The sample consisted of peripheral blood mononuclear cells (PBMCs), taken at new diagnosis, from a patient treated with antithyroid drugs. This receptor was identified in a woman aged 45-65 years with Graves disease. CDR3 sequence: CAISDRVGTEAFF. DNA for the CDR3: TGTGCCATCAGTGACAGGGTAGGCACTGAAGCTTTCTTT.